Sequencing of this T cell receptor (beta chain) was carried out in a study of blood T cell repertoires in COVID-19. Germline CDR1 and CDR2: DFQATT and SNEGSKA (reference sequence). This CDR3 region has 11 residues. Between the trimmed V and J ends, which lost 6 bases and 6 bases, there was a span of 8 bases. Original data processing: Reference gene primers were amplified, and this amplification served to estimate nucleated cell counts. Generated by immunoSEQ multiplex PCR, the TCRdb table keeps only in-frame clones and is missing some. V, J and clone size were drawn from that table, and D and trimming were deduced from the DNA. The table has under 35,000 clones, about four fifths seen once.

The sequence was collected from a man in his sixties or seventies with acute or convalescent COVID-19. V usage is TRBV20-1 and J usage is TRBJ2-2, with D uncertain. The sequenced sample consisted of peripheral blood. The CDR3 loop is CSAQSPGELFF. CDR3 in DNA: TGCAGTGCCCAATCCCCCGGGGAGCTGTTTTTT.